The 15 T cell receptor beta chains given below trace back to one sample, sequenced in a study of T cell responses to AZD1222 COVID-19 vaccine. Data came from immunoSEQ multiplex PCR; TCRdb stores just in-frame clones and leaves some out. The top ten clones hold approximately 3.5% of a sample with fewer than 130,000 clones, approximately 90% of them seen once. The sample consisted of peripheral blood, taken on day 0 of AZD1222 vaccination. These receptors all come from an adult in good health.

The rearrangement links TRBV28 to TRBJ1-1; unclear D gene. Germline CDR1 and CDR2: MDHEN and SYDVKM. V was clipped by 5 bases and J by 6 bases, with 19 bases between them. The CDR3 contains 15 residues. CDR3 nucleotide sequence: TGTGCCAGCAGTCCAGAGGGAAGTTTTAGGGCTGAAGCTTTCTTT. Residues: CASSPEGSFRAEAFF.

This chain connects TRBV5-1 to TRBJ1-5; D gene unclear. Germline CDR1 SGHRS, CDR2 YFSETQ. The CDR3 extends over 15 amino acids. The ends were cut back, 2 bases at V and 2 bases at J, with 11 bases in the middle. CDR3 loop: CASSLEGRGNQPQHF. CDR3 DNA sequence: TGCGCCAGCAGCTTAGAAGGTAGAGGCAATCAGCCCCAGCATTTT.

The V gene is TRBV28, the J gene TRBJ1-4; D unresolved. V gave up 2 bases and J gave up 5 bases, with 9 bases separating them. From germline, CDR1 is MDHEN and CDR2 SYDVKM. CDR3 length: 14 residues. CDR3 region: CASSLRSSNEKLFF. The DNA of the CDR3 is TGTGCCAGCAGTTTAAGGTCGTCAAATGAAAAACTGTTTTTT.

This chain connects TRBV9 to TRBJ1-5; 8 positions agree with TRBD1. The CDR3 is made up of 15 amino acids. Unmatched junction bases numbered 8, after V lost 2 bases and J lost 7 bases. The germline V gene has CDR1 SGDLS and CDR2 YYNGEE. This chain's CDR3 is CASSVGTGQGQPQHF. The CDR3 nucleotides read TGTGCCAGCAGCGTGGGGACAGGACAAGGGCAGCCCCAGCATTTT.

This clone was detected a few times. The V gene is TRBV11-2, the J gene TRBJ1-1; 7 bases match TRBD1. Germline V CDR1 and CDR2: SGHAT, FQNNGV. The CDR3 consists of 16 residues. V shed 0 bases, J shed 6 bases, and the junction held 10 bases outside the gene matches. DNA of the CDR3: TGTGCCAGCAGCTTAGATCGGAAGGGGGCAGGTTCTGAAGCTTTCTTT. As protein: CASSLDRKGAGSEAFF.

The rearrangement links TRBV28 to TRBJ1-6; D uncertain. CDR3 size: 14 residues. Trimming pared 2 bases from V and 10 bases from J, leaving 12 bases between. CDR1 and CDR2 from the germline V gene are MDHEN and SYDVKM. The CDR3 region is CASSLEREYSPLHF. For the CDR3, the DNA is TGTGCCAGCAGTTTAGAACGGGAATACTCACCCCTCCACTTT.

The rearrangement joins TRBV3-1 (or the pseudogene TRBV3-2) to TRBJ1-2, with 7 bases lining up with TRBD1. CDR3 size: 13 residues. Germline CDR1 is LGHDT and CDR2 is YNNKEL (reference sequence). The trim removed 5 bases at V and 7 bases at J, leaving 7 bases unmatched. CDR3 loop: CASSTRWDSGYTF. The CDR3 DNA sequence: TGTGCCAGCAGCACCCGTTGGGACAGTGGCTACACCTTC.

This chain connects TRBV9 to TRBJ1-3, with D perhaps TRBD1 (6 bases). This CDR3 comprises 15 residues. V lost 2 bases to trimming and J lost 2 bases, with 11 bases between them. Germline CDR1 reads SGDLS; CDR2 reads YYNGEE. The DNA of the CDR3 is TGTGCCAGCAGCGTCCGGGGGGCTGCTGGAAACACCATATATTTT. It is translated as CASSVRGAAGNTIYF.

This chain joins TRBV20-1 and TRBJ2-1; no reliable D call. The germline gives CDR1 DFQATT, CDR2 SNEGSKA (reference sequence). The CDR3 sequence is 14 residues long. Trimming removed 3 bases from V and 4 bases from J, with 13 bases in between. The CDR3 coding sequence is TGCAGTGCTAGTGATGCCGGAGTTTACAATGAGCAGTTCTTC. Translation: CSASDAGVYNEQFF.

The V and J genes are TRBV19 and TRBJ1-2; D uncertain. Per germline, CDR1 LNHDA and CDR2 SQIVND (reference sequence). V was pared by 7 bases and J by 4 bases, with 19 bases between. CDR3 length: 15 amino acids. CDR3 in amino acids: CASTPGRVEFYGYTF. CDR3 DNA: TGTGCCAGTACGCCCGGAAGGGTTGAGTTCTATGGCTACACCTTC.

V and J are TRBV18 and TRBJ1-1, with 8 bases matching TRBD1. Germline values: CDR1 KGHSH, CDR2 LQKENI. The CDR3 is 13 residues long. The ends lost 5 bases at V and 7 bases at J; junction bases unmatched: 6. The CDR3 DNA follows: TGTGCCAGCTCAAATTCCGGGACAGGTGAAGCTTTCTTT. It translates to CASSNSGTGEAFF.

The J gene is TRBJ2-7, the V gene TRBV19, with D perhaps matching TRBD1 (5 bases). Trimming stripped 8 bases from V and 5 bases from J, with 16 bases between. CDR3 size: 13 residues. Germline CDR1 LNHDA, CDR2 SQIVND (reference sequence). This chain's CDR3 is CASRNLGLDEQYF. The CDR3 bases are TGTGCCAGTCGTAATCTGGGGCTCGACGAGCAGTACTTC.

This chain joins TRBV2 and TRBJ2-2; TRBD2 agrees at 7 bases. CDR1 SNHLY and CDR2 FYNNEI come from the germline V gene. This CDR3 contains 15 residues. V lost 6 bases, J lost 1 base, and 5 bases stayed unmatched. CDR3 protein: CASRAGVLNTGELFF. The CDR3 DNA follows: TGTGCCAGCAGGGCGGGGGTGCTGAACACCGGGGAGCTGTTTTTT.

The chain links TRBV20-1 to TRBJ1-1; D gene ambiguous. Deletions cut 4 bases from V and 7 bases from J, with 10 bases between. The length of the CDR3 is 11 residues. CDR1 and CDR2 (germline): DFQATT, SNEGSKA (reference sequence). The CDR3 loop is CSATRGDEAFF. The CDR3 DNA follows: TGCAGTGCTACCCGCGGAGATGAAGCTTTCTTT.

This chain uses TRBV6-5 with TRBJ1-5, with 7 bases aligning to TRBD1. Germline CDR1 MNHEY, CDR2 SVGAGI. This CDR3 spans 16 amino acids. J lost 1 base, V lost 4 bases, and 7 bases had no gene match. CDR3 sequence: CASSSTGTVSNQPQHF. The CDR3 DNA sequence: TGTGCCAGCAGTTCGACCGGGACAGTGAGCAATCAGCCCCAGCATTTT.